This T cell receptor (beta chain) was recorded in a study of cytomegalovirus exposure and HLA in healthy donors. Germline CDR1 and CDR2: SGHRS and YFSETQ. V was pared by 0 bases and J by 6 bases, with 8 bases between. CDR3 length: 13 amino acids. PCR employed 60 Vbeta and 13 Jbeta primers. Sequencing was performed with immunoSEQ multiplex PCR; in TCRdb, only in-frame clones are kept and a portion is missing. The table includes roughly 110,000 clones, roughly 80% detected once. Sequenced sample: PBMCs. The TCR was taken from a man in his sixties in good health and CMV-seronegative. The chain recombines TRBV5-1 with TRBJ2-3; D may be TRBD2 (6 bases). The CDR3 nucleotides are TGCGCCAGCAGCTTGGATGGGGGGGATACGCAGTATTTT. It is translated as CASSLDGGDTQYF.